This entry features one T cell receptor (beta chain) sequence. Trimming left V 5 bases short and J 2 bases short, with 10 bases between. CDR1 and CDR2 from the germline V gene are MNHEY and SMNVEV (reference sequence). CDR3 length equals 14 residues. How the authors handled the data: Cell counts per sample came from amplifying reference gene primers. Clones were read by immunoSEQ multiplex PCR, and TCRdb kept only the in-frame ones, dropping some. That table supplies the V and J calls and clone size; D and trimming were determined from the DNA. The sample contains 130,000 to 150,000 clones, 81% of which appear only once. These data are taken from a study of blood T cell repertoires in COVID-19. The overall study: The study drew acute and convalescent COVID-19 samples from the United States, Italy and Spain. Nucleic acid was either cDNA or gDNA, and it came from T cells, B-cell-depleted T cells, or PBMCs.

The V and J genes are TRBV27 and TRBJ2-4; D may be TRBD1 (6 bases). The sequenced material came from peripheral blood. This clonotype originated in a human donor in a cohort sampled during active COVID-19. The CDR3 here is CASSQQGTKNIQYF. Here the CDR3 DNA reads TGTGCCAGCAGTCAACAGGGTACCAAAAACATTCAGTACTTC.